This T cell receptor (beta chain) was observed in a study of identical twins. A universal primer site arose from template switching, and cDNA bore unique molecular identifiers. TCRdb reprocessed the 5' RACE reads with MiXCR, giving one entry per CDR3 protein. The table shows about 530,000 distinct CDR3 sequences, with approximately 14% occurring only once. Study-wide results and caveats: It was cross-sectional statistical analysis, not following the same donors, that the conclusions relied on.

This clonotype turned up a few times. No antigen is known for it. With no exceptions, donors were healthy Caucasians. These same data were also listed under a study on yellow fever vaccine responses in identical twins.

The sample consisted of CD4+ T cells sorted from blood. The receptor was derived from a woman under 30 in good health.

The CDR3 sequence is CAISGTDYGYTF. In DNA form, the CDR3 reads TGTGCCATCAGTGGGACAGACTATGGCTACACCTTC. This sequence joins TRBV10-3 and TRBJ1-2; D possibly corresponds to TRBD1 (6 bases). Germline loops: CDR1 ENHRY, CDR2 SYGVKD. Trimming took off 4 bases at V and 3 bases at J, with 6 bases between the two ends. The CDR3 runs to 12 residues.